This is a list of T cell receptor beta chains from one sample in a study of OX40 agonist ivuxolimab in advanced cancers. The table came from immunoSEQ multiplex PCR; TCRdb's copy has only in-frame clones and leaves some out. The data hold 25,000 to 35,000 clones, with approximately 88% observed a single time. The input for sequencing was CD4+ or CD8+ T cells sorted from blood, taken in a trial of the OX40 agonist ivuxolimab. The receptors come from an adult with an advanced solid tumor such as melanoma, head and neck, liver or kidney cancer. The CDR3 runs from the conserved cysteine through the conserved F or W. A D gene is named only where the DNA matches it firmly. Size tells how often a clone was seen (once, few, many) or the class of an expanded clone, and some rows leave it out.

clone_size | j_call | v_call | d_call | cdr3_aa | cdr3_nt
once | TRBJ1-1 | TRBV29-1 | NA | CSVEGQGVTEAFF | TGCAGCGTTGAGGGTCAGGGAGTCACTGAAGCTTTCTTT
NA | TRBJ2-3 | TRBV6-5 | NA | CASRELARGTDTQYF | TGTGCCAGCCGGGAACTAGCTAGGGGCACAGATACGCAGTATTTT
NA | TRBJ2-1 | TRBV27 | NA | CASSLGLPNEQFF | TGTGCCAGCAGTTTAGGACTACCCAATGAGCAGTTCTTC
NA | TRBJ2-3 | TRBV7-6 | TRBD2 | CASFSGRGTDTQYF | TGTGCCAGCTTTAGCGGGAGAGGCACAGATACGCAGTATTTT
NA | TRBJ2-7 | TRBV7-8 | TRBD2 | CASSRPHQLADSYEQYF | TGTGCCAGCAGCCGCCCCCACCAACTAGCGGATTCCTACGAGCAGTACTTC
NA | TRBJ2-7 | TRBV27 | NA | CASSLGRDYEQYF | TGTGCCAGCAGCCTCGGACGGGACTACGAGCAGTACTTC
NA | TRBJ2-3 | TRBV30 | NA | CAWSVGATSTDTQYF | TGTGCCTGGAGCGTAGGGGCTACTAGCACAGATACGCAGTATTTT
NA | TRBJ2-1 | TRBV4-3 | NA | CASSRRNREYNEQFF | TGCGCCAGCAGCCGGAGAAACAGGGAATACAATGAGCAGTTCTTC
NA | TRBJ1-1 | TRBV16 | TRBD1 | CASSQTDREFTEAFF | TGTGCCAGCAGCCAAACCGACAGGGAGTTCACTGAAGCTTTCTTT
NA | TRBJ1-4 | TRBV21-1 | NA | CASSNSGRSNEKLFF | TGTGCCAGCAGCAACAGTGGACGGTCTAATGAAAAACTGTTTTTT
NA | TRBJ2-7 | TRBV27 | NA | CASSTGTVVSYEQYF | TGTGCCAGCAGTACCGGGACCGTGGTCTCCTACGAGCAGTACTTC
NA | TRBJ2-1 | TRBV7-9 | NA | CASSSTPYNEQFF | TGTGCCAGCAGCTCGACTCCGTACAATGAGCAGTTCTTC
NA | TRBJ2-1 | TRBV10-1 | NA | CASSERHPYNEQFF | TGCGCCAGCAGTGAACGTCACCCCTACAATGAGCAGTTCTTC
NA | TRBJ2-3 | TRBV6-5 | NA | CASSSRGSDTDTQYF | TGTGCCAGCAGTTCCCGTGGCTCGGACACAGATACGCAGTATTTT
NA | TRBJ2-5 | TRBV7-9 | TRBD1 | CASSRPQGAIQETQYF | TGTGCCAGCAGCCGACCCCAGGGGGCTATACAAGAGACCCAGTACTTC
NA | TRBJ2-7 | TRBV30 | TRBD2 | CAWSRLGGSSYEQYF | TGTGCCTGGAGCCGCTTGGGGGGGTCCTCCTACGAGCAGTACTTC
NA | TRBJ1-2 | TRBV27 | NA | CASSPSYNSEPSYGYTF | TGTGCCAGCAGTCCCTCCTATAACAGCGAGCCTTCCTATGGCTACACCTTC
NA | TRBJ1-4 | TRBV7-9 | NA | CASTAEGGRNEKLFF | TGTGCCAGCACCGCCGAGGGGGGCCGGAATGAAAAACTGTTTTTT
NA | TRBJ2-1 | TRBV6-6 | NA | CASSPRAGAYNEQFF | TGTGCCAGCAGTCCTCGGGCAGGGGCTTACAATGAGCAGTTCTTC
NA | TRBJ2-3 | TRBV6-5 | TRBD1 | CASSSGTGDPDTQYF | TGTGCCAGCAGTTCCGGGACAGGGGATCCAGATACGCAGTATTTT
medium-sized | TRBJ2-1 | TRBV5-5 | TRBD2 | CASRIGLAGVNEQFF | TGTGCCAGCAGGATCGGACTAGCGGGAGTTAATGAGCAGTTCTTC
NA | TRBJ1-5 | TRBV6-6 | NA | CASSYTGRGQPQHF | TGTGCCAGCAGTTACACAGGGCGTGGTCAGCCCCAGCATTTT
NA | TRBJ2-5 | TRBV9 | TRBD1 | CASSVGQGASETQYF | TGTGCCAGCAGCGTAGGGCAGGGGGCCTCAGAGACCCAGTACTTC
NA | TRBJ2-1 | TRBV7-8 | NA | CASSLGDYRNSYNEQFF | TGTGCCAGCAGCTTGGGGGATTATCGGAACTCCTACAATGAGCAGTTCTTC
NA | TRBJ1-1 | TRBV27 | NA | CASSKGTEAFF | TGTGCCAGCAGCAAGGGTACTGAAGCTTTCTTT
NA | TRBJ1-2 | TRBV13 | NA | CASSLGQYGYTF | TGTGCCAGCAGCTTAGGACAGTATGGCTACACCTTC
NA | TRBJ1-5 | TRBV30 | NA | CAWRVGGGNQPQHF | TGTGCCTGGAGGGTCGGGGGGGGCAATCAGCCCCAGCATTTT
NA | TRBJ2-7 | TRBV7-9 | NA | CASSYRGWEQYF | TGTGCCAGCAGCTACAGAGGGTGGGAGCAGTACTTC
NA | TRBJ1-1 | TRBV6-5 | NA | CASSYSIGALDTEAFF | TGTGCCAGCAGTTACTCGATTGGTGCATTAGACACTGAAGCTTTCTTT
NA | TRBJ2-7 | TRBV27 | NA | CASSLGRTYEQYF | TGTGCCAGCAGTTTAGGCCGCACCTACGAGCAGTACTTC
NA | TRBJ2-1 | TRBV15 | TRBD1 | CATSRARTGRNEQFF | TGTGCCACCAGCAGAGCTCGGACAGGGCGGAATGAGCAGTTCTTC
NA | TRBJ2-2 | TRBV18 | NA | CASSPAGNTGELFF | TGTGCCAGCTCACCAGCAGGGAACACCGGGGAGCTGTTTTTT
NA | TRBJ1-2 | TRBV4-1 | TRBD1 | CASSPYLKGQGPVYYGYTF | TGCGCCAGCAGCCCATACTTAAAGGGACAGGGGCCAGTTTACTATGGCTACACCTTC
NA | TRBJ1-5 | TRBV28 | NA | CASSSGHRPQPQHF | TGTGCCAGCAGTTCAGGGCACAGGCCTCAGCCCCAGCATTTT
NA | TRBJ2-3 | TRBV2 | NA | CASRATGADTQYF | TGTGCCAGCAGAGCAACTGGGGCAGATACGCAGTATTTT
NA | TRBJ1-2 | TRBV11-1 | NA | CASSLALIGYTF | TGTGCCAGCAGCTTAGCGTTGATTGGCTACACCTTC
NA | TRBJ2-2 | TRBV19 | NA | CASSLVYTGELFF | TGTGCCAGTAGTCTCGTGTACACCGGGGAGCTGTTTTTT
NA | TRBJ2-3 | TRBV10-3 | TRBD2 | CAISTGTSGSTDTQYF | TGTGCCATCAGTACCGGGACTAGCGGGAGCACAGATACGCAGTATTTT
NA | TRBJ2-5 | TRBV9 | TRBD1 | CASSVGDRDTETQYF | TGTGCCAGCAGCGTAGGGGACAGGGATACGGAGACCCAGTACTTC
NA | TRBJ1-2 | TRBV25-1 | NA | CASSEATNYGYTF | TGTGCCAGCAGTGAAGCAACGAACTATGGCTACACCTTC
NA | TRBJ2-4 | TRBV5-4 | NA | CASSLGRAGDIQYF | TGTGCCAGCAGCTTGGGTCGGGCCGGGGACATTCAGTACTTC
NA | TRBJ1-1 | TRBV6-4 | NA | CASSDWNTEAFF | TGTGCCAGCAGTGATTGGAACACTGAAGCTTTCTTT
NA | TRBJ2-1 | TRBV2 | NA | CASNEQRSYNEQFF | TGTGCCAGCAATGAGCAACGCTCCTACAATGAGCAGTTCTTC
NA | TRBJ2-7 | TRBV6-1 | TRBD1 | CASGDREEYEQYF | TGTGCCAGCGGGGACAGGGAAGAATACGAGCAGTACTTC
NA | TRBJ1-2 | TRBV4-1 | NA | CASSPYEGKDYGYTF | TGCGCCAGCAGCCCATACGAGGGGAAGGACTATGGCTACACCTTC
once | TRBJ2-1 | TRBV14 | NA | CASSQYGRSYNEQFF | TGTGCCAGCAGCCAATACGGGAGATCCTACAATGAGCAGTTCTTC
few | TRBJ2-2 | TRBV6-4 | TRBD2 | CASSPGGLAGENTGELFF | TGTGCCAGCAGTCCGGGGGGACTAGCGGGGGAAAACACCGGGGAGCTGTTTTTT
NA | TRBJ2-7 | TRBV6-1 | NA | CASSWVSYEQYF | TGTGCCAGCAGTTGGGTTTCCTACGAGCAGTACTTC
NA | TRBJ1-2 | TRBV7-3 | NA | CASSLKADSFRHGYTF | TGTGCCAGCAGCTTAAAGGCAGACTCCTTTAGACATGGCTACACCTTC
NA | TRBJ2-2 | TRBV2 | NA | CASSVTGELFF | TGTGCCAGCAGTGTCACCGGGGAGCTGTTTTTT
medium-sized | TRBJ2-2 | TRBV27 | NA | CASRPGDLDTGELFF | TGTGCCAGCAGACCAGGGGATTTGGACACCGGGGAGCTGTTTTTT
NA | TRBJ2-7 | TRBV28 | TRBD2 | CASSTPRTSGGYEQYF | TGTGCCAGCAGTACCCCAAGGACTAGCGGGGGCTACGAGCAGTACTTC
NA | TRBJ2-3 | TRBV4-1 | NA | CASSQVAVPSTDTQYF | TGCGCCAGCAGCCAAGTAGCGGTGCCTAGCACAGATACGCAGTATTTT
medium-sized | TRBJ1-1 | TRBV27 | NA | CASSLTMNTEAFF | TGTGCCAGCAGTTTGACCATGAACACTGAAGCTTTCTTT